This T cell receptor (beta chain) was sequenced during a study of shared clonotypes between healthy human individuals. Findings and limits, study-wide: Represented genetic and exposure-history diversity was restricted by having few donors.

A note on this clone: What it binds is not known.

The CDR3 spans 16 residues. Germline CDR1 is SEHNR and CDR2 is FQNEAQ (reference sequence). V gave up 5 bases and J gave up 5 bases; unmatched junction bases: 14. Deep level was the assay's run setting. Clones were sequenced by immunoSEQ multiplex PCR, and TCRdb holds only the in-frame ones, with some missing. The table includes about 2.3 million clones, 92% detected once. V and J are TRBV7-9 and TRBJ1-2; 7 bases fit TRBD1. The specimen was naive CD4+ T cells from PBMCs. As for subset: CD45RA+ positively selected. The sequence derives from a man younger than 35 in good health. Some clones in this sample may be carry-over from other donors' samples. This CDR3 is CASSPPLSDRLYGYTF. CDR3 nucleotide sequence: TGTGCCAGCAGCCCGCCACTATCGGACAGGCTGTATGGCTACACCTTC.